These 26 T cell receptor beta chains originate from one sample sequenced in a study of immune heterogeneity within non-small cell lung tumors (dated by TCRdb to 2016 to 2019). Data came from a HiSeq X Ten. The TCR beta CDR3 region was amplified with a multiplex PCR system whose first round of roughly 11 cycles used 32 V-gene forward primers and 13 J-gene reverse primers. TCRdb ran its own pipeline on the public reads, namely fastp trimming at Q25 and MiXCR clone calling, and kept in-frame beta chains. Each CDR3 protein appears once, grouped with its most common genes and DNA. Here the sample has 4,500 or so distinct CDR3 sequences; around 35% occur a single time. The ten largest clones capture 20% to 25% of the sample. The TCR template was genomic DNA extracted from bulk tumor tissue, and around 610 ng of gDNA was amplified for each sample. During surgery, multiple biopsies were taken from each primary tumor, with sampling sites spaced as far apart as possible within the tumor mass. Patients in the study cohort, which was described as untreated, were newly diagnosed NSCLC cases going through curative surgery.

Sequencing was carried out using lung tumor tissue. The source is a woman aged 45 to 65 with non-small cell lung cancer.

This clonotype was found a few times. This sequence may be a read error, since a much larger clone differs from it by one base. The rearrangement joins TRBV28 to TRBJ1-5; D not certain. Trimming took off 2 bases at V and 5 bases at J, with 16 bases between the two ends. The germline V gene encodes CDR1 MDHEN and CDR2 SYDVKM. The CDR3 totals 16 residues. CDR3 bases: TGTGCCAGCAGTTTAAGTTTTTGGGGATCGGATCAGCCCCAGCATTTT. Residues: CASSLSFWGSDQPQHF.

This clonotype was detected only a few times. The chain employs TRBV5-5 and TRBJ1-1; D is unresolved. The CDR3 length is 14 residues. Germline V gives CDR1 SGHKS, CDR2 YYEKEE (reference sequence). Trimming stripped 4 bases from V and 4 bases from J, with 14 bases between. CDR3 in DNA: TGTGCCAGCAGCGGGCAGTTTGGTGGCACTGAAGCTTTCTTT. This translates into CASSGQFGGTEAFF.

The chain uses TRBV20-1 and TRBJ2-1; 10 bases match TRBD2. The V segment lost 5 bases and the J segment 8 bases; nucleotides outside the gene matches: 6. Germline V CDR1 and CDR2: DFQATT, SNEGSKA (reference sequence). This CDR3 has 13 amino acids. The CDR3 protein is CSAVGTSAYEQFF. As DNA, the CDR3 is TGCAGTGCTGTGGGGACTAGCGCATATGAGCAGTTCTTC.

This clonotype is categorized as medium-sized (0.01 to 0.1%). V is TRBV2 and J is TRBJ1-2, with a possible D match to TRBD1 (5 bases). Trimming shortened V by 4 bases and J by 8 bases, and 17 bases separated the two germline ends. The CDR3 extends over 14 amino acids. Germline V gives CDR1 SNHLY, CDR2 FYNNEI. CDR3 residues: CASSGDRMTLGYTF. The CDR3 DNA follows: TGTGCCAGCAGTGGGGACCGTATGACCCTAGGCTACACCTTC.

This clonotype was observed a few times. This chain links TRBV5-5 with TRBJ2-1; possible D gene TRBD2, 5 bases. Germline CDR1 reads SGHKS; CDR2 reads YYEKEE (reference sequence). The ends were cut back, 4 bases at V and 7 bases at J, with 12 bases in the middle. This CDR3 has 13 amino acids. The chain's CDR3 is CASSPSRGNEQFF. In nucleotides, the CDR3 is TGTGCCAGCAGCCCCTCCCGGGGAAATGAGCAGTTCTTC.

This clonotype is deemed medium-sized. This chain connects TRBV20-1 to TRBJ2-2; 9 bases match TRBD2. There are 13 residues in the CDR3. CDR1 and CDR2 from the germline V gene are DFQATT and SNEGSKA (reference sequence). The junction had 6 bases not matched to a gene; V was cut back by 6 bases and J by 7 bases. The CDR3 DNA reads TGCAGTGCCATTAGCGGGGGTATCGGGGAGCTGTTTTTT. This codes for CSAISGGIGELFF.

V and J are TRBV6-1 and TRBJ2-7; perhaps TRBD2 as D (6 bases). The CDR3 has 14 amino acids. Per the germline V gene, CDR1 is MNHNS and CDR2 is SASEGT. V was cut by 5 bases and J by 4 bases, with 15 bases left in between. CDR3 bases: TGTGCCAGCAGTAGCCGGGACTCCACTTACGAGCAGTACTTC. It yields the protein CASSSRDSTYEQYF.

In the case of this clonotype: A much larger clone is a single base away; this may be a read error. The CDR3 DNA follows: TGTGCCAGCAGCCAGGCCGGGACAGTGGAGCTGTTTTTT. Translating it yields CASSQAGTVELFF. J is TRBJ2-2 and V is TRBV3-1; 7 nucleotides match TRBD1. The length of the CDR3 is 13 residues. Looked up from germline, CDR1 is LGHDT and CDR2 is YNNKEL (reference sequence). V was pared by 3 bases and J by 10 bases, with 5 bases of the junction left unmatched. The variable domain in full, completed from reference TRBV3-1 and TRBJ2-2, reads DTAVSQTPKYLVTQMGNDKSIKCEQNLGHDTMYWYKQDSKKFLKIMFSYNNKELIINETVPNRFSPKSPDKAHLNLHINSLELGDSAVYFCASSQAGTVELFFGEGSRLTVL.

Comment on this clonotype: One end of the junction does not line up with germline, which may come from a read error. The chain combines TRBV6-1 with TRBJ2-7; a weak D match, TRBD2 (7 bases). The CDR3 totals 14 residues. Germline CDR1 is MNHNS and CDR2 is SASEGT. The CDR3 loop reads CVSEPTGGRGEQYF. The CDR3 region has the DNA TGTGTCAGCGAACCGACGGGGGGCCGAGGGGAGCAGTACTTC.

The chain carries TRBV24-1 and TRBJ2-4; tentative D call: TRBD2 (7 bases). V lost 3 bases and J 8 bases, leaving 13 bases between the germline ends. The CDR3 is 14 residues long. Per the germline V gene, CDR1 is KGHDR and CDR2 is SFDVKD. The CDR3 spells CATSDRGAGDIQYF. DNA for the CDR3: TGTGCCACCAGTGATCGGGGGGCCGGGGACATTCAGTACTTC.

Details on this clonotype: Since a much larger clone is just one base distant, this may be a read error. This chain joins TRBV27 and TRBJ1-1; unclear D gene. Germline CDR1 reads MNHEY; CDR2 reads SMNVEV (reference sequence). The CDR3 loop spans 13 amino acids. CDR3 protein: CAISLGWNTEAFF. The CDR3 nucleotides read TGTGCCATCAGTTTGGGGTGGAACACTGAAGCTTTCTTT.

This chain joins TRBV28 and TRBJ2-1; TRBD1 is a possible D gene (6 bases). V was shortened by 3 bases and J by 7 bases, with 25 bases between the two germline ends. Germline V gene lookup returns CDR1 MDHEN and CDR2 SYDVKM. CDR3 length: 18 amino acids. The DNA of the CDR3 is TGTGCCAGCAGTTTGTGGGCGGTCTTCCAGGGGTCTGGTAATGAGCAGTTCTTC. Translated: CASSLWAVFQGSGNEQFF.

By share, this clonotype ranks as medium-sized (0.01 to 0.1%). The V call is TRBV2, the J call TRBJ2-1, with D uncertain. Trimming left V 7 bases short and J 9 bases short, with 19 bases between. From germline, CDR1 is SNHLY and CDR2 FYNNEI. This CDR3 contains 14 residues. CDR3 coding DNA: TGTGCCAGCATCCTCGGGCTCTTCGGCAGTGAGCAGTTCTTC. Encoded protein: CASILGLFGSEQFF.

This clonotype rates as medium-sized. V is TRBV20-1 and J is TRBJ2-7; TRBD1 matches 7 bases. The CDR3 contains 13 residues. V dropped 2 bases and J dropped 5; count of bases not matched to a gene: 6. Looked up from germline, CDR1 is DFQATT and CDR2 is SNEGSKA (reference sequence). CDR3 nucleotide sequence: TGCAGTGCTAGAACAGGGGTCCTCGACGAGCAGTACTTC. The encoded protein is CSARTGVLDEQYF.

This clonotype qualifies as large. CDR3 loop: CSASGNTGELFF. The CDR3 DNA is TGCAGTGCTAGTGGCAACACCGGGGAGCTGTTTTTT. V gene TRBV20-1 combines with J gene TRBJ2-2; D call uncertain. The V and J ends lost 3 bases and 2 bases respectively, with 4 bases between them. The germline V gene has CDR1 DFQATT and CDR2 SNEGSKA (reference sequence). The length of the CDR3 is 12 residues.

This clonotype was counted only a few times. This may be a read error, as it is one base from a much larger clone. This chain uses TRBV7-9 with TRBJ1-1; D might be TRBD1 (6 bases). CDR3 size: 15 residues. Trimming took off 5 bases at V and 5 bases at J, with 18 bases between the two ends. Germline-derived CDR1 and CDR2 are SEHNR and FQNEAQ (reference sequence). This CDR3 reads CASSIRGAVGTEAFF. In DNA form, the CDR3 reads TGTGCCAGCAGCATTCGGGGGGCGGTGGGAACTGAAGCTTTCTTT.

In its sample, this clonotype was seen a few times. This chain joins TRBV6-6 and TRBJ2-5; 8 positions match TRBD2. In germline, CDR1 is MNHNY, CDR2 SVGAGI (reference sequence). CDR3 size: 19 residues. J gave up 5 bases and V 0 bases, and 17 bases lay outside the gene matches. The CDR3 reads CASSYSIGVGGGLGETQYF. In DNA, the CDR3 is TGTGCCAGCAGTTACTCGATCGGGGTAGGGGGGGGACTAGGGGAGACCCAGTACTTC.

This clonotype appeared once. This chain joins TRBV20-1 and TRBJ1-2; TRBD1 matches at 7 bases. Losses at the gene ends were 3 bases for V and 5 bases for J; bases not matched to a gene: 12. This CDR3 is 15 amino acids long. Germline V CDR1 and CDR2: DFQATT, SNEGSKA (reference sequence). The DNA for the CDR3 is TGCAGTGCTAGGGGAGGGACAGCTAGCCTATATGGCTACACCTTC. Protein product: CSARGGTASLYGYTF.

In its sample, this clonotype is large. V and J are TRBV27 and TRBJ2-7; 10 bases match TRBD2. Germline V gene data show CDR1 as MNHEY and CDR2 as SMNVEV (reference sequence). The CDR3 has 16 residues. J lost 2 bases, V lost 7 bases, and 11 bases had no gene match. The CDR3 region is CASIDTSGDPTYEQYF. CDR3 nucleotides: TGTGCCAGCATCGACACTAGCGGGGACCCTACCTACGAGCAGTACTTC.

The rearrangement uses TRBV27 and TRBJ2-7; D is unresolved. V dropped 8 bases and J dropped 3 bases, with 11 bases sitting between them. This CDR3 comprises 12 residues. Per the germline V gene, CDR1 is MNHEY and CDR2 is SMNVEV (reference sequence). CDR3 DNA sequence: TGTGCCAGCTCGAACAGATACTACGAGCAGTACTTC. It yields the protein CASSNRYYEQYF.

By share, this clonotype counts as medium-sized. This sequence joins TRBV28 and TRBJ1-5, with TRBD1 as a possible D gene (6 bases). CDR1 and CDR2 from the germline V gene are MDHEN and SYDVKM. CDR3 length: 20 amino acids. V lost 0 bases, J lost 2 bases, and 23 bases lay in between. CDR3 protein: CASSLWGFRTGREGNQPQHF. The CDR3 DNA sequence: TGTGCCAGCAGTTTATGGGGCTTCCGCACAGGGAGGGAAGGCAATCAGCCCCAGCATTTT.

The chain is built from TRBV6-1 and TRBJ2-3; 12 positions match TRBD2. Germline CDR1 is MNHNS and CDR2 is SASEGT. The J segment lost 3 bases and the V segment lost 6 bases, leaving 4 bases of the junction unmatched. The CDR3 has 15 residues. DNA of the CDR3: TGTGCCAGCAGCGATACTAGCGGGAGGACAGATACGCAGTATTTT. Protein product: CASSDTSGRTDTQYF.

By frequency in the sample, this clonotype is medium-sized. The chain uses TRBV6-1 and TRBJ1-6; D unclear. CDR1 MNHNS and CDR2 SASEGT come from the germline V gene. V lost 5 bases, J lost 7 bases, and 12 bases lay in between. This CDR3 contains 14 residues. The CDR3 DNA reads TGTGCCAGCAGTCTGACCACTTGGAATTCACCCCTCCACTTT. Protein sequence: CASSLTTWNSPLHF.

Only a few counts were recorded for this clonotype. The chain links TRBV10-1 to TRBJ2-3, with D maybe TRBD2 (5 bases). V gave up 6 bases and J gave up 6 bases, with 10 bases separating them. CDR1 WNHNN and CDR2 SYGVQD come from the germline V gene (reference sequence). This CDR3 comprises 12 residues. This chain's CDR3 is CASSLDSDTQYF. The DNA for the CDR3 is TGCGCCAGCAGCTTGGACTCCGATACGCAGTATTTT.

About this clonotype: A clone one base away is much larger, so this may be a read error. The CDR3 here is CVSSPLMGRDTEAFF. The CDR3 coding sequence is TGTGTCAGCAGTCCGCTAATGGGGAGGGACACTGAAGCTTTCTTT. The chain uses TRBV27 and TRBJ1-1; no reliable D call. This CDR3 region has 15 residues. In germline, CDR1 is MNHEY, CDR2 SMNVEV (reference sequence).

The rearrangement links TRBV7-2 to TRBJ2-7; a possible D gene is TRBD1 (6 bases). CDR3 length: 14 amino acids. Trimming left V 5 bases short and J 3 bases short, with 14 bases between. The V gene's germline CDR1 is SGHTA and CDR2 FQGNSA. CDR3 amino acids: CASSQDSSHYEQYF. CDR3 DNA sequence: TGTGCCAGCAGCCAGGACAGTTCACACTACGAGCAGTACTTC.